This passage covers 14 T cell receptor beta chains from one sample sequenced in a study of T cells after yellow fever vaccination. TCRdb reanalysed the 5' RACE reads using MiXCR and keeps one entry per CDR3 protein. Here the sample spans some 320,000 distinct CDR3 sequences, about 4% being singletons. The source material was PBMCs, sampled 5 days after the yellow fever booster vaccination. Every receptor here comes from a man younger than 35 who received the YFV17D yellow fever vaccine.

Many counts were recorded for this clonotype. This chain links TRBV7-9 with TRBJ2-1; 10 nucleotides line up with TRBD1. CDR3 size: 14 residues. With V trimmed by 5 bases and J by 7 bases, 5 bases remained unmatched. The germline gives CDR1 SEHNR, CDR2 FQNEAQ (reference sequence). Here the CDR3 DNA reads TGTGCCAGCAGCCCCGGGACAGGGGTGAATGAGCAGTTCTTC. Translation: CASSPGTGVNEQFF.

This clonotype occurred many times. The rearrangement links TRBV20-1 to TRBJ2-5; D is uncertain. CDR1 DFQATT and CDR2 SNEGSKA come from the germline V gene (reference sequence). The CDR3 extends over 13 amino acids. The CDR3 coding sequence is TGCAGCGCCCCCCGGAGCCCACGGGAGACCCAGTACTTC. It specifies CSAPRSPRETQYF.

The sample holds a few counts of this clonotype. This sequence joins TRBV28 and TRBJ2-3; a possible D gene is TRBD1 (5 bases). Germline V gene data show CDR1 as MDHEN and CDR2 as SYDVKM. V was cut by 7 bases and J by 2 bases, with 25 bases left in between. The CDR3 totals 18 residues. The CDR3 nucleotides read TGTGCCAGCACTGCGCCAGGGTCTTTTCTCCCACCCACAGATACGCAGTATTTT. Amino acids: CASTAPGSFLPPTDTQYF.

This clonotype was picked up many times. The rearrangement joins TRBV7-9 to TRBJ1-1; D is unresolved. This CDR3 comprises 14 residues. V dropped 11 bases and J dropped 1 base, with 17 bases sitting between them. CDR1 SEHNR and CDR2 FQNEAQ come from the germline V gene (reference sequence). Written as DNA, the CDR3 is TGTGCCTCCGGGCTCAAAACGCAGAACACTGAAGCTTTCTTT. Residues: CASGLKTQNTEAFF.

This clonotype came up many times. The chain uses TRBV29-1 and TRBJ2-1; the D is unclear. Germline lookup yields CDR1 SQVTM and CDR2 ANQGSEA. The CDR3 has 14 amino acids. V lost 0 bases to trimming and J lost 9 bases, with 15 bases between them. The CDR3 DNA follows: TGCAGCGTTGAAGAAATGCTTGTAGGGCCTGAGCAGTTCTTC. This translates into CSVEEMLVGPEQFF.

The J gene is TRBJ1-1, the V gene TRBV7-2; 7 bases are shared with TRBD1. In germline, CDR1 is SGHTA, CDR2 FQGNSA. J lost 5 bases, V lost 5 bases, and 11 bases had no gene match. The CDR3 spans 15 residues. The CDR3 loop reads CASSINRGGGTEAFF. CDR3 sequence (DNA): TGTGCCAGCAGCATTAACAGGGGAGGGGGAACTGAAGCTTTCTTT.

This clonotype has a handful of counts. The chain uses TRBV7-2 and TRBJ1-1; the D gene is possibly TRBD1 (5 bases). The CDR3 has 12 residues. Germline CDR1 is SGHTA and CDR2 is FQGNSA. Trimming removed 4 bases at V and 11 bases at J, with 14 bases between. The CDR3 DNA sequence: TGTGCCAGCAGCTCTGGGACCTACTGGGCTTTCTTT. Translation gives CASSSGTYWAFF.

The chain combines TRBV12-3 or TRBV12-4 with TRBJ1-5; TRBD1 is a possible D gene (5 bases). The V and J ends lost 9 bases and 6 bases respectively, with 12 bases between them. This CDR3 has 12 residues. As DNA, the CDR3 is TGTGCCAGTACGAGGGGAAGTCAGCCCCAGCATTTT. Residues: CASTRGSQPQHF.

V and J are TRBV2 and TRBJ1-2; TRBD1 aligns across 8 bases. With V trimmed by 3 bases and J by 7 bases, 13 bases remained unmatched. The germline V gene encodes CDR1 SNHLY and CDR2 FYNNEI. The CDR3 extends over 16 amino acids. In DNA form, the CDR3 reads TGTGCCAGCAGTGATATCCCAATCGGGACAGGATTTGGCTACACCTTC. Amino acid sequence: CASSDIPIGTGFGYTF.

This clonotype showed up just a few times. CDR3 amino acids: CSARRTGTGNLSGRQPQHF. CDR3 DNA: TGCAGTGCTAGGAGAACCGGGACAGGGAATTTAAGTGGGCGTCAGCCCCAGCATTTT. V is TRBV20-1 and J is TRBJ1-5; TRBD1 agrees at 9 bases. Germline-derived CDR1 and CDR2 are DFQATT and SNEGSKA (reference sequence). V was pared by 3 bases and J by 6 bases, with 21 bases of the junction left unmatched. The CDR3 totals 19 residues.

This rearrangement joins TRBV6-5 to TRBJ2-1, with 11 nucleotides matching TRBD2. Germline V gene lookup returns CDR1 MNHEY and CDR2 SVGAGI. The V segment lost 2 bases and the J segment 11 bases; nucleotides outside the gene matches: 5. This CDR3 has 14 residues. CDR3 region: CASSYPSGGKKQFF. The CDR3 DNA follows: TGTGCCAGCAGTTACCCTAGCGGGGGGAAGAAGCAGTTCTTC.

In this sample, this clonotype turned up a few times. The V gene is TRBV4-3, the J gene TRBJ1-3; D not certain. CDR1 and CDR2 (germline): LGHNA, YSLEER. The CDR3 loop spans 15 amino acids. V lost 4 bases, J lost 0 bases, and 10 bases lay in between. The DNA for the CDR3 is TGCGCCAGCAGCCCTAACATTATCTCTGGAAACACCATATATTTT. This sequence encodes CASSPNIISGNTIYF.

There are many counts of this clonotype. The J gene is TRBJ2-1, the V gene TRBV10-3, with TRBD1 identical over 8 bases. In germline, CDR1 is ENHRY, CDR2 SYGVKD. This CDR3 has 15 residues. J was trimmed by 7 bases and V by 5 bases; bases with no gene match: 10. The DNA for the CDR3 is TGTGCCATCAGTTACGGACAGGGCATTAGAAATGAGCAGTTCTTC. This gives the protein CAISYGQGIRNEQFF.

This clonotype was seen a few times. The rearrangement uses TRBV6-6 and TRBJ2-7; D is ambiguous. Germline-derived CDR1 and CDR2 are MNHNY and SVGAGI (reference sequence). CDR3 length: 12 residues. Trimming removed 4 bases at V and 4 bases at J, with 8 bases between. This CDR3 is CASSSRHYEQYF. CDR3 nucleotide sequence: TGTGCCAGCAGTTCACGGCATTACGAGCAGTACTTC.